The clone carrying this T cell receptor beta chain was detected ten times or more. Its antigen is not identified. TCRdb reanalysed the multiplex PCR reads using MiXCR and keeps one entry per CDR3 protein. The table includes fewer than 200,000 distinct CDR3 sequences, approximately 30% detected once. This specimen comes from a study of breast tumors, draining lymph nodes, adjacent tissues. The study, taken as a whole, reports: Tumor and nontumor repertoires were significantly more similar in luminal-like than in basal-like breast cancer. Tumor TCR diversity was below lymph nodes but above nontumor tissue. Findings are consistent with lymph node origin and intratumoral expansion of most tumor T cells. Tumor T cell lymph node origin was a supported hypothesis, not proven.

Axillary draining lymph nodes of breast cancer patients supplied the node samples. Sequenced material: axillary lymph node tissue. The sequence came from a female donor with breast cancer. Some clones in this sample may be carry-over from other donors' samples.

CDR3 in DNA: TGTGCCAGCAGCTTAAGTGCTGGGGAGCTGTTTTTT. This codes for CASSLSAGELFF. The V gene is TRBV13, the J gene TRBJ2-2; unclear D gene. This CDR3 is built from 12 residues. Germline values: CDR1 PRHDT, CDR2 FYEKMQ (reference sequence). V was shortened by 2 bases and J by 8 bases, with 6 bases between the two germline ends.